The source of this T cell receptor beta chain is a study of T cell repertoires in cytomegalovirus infection. About the research overall: Epitope selection comprised recently identified HLA-C-restricted CMV epitopes and well-studied HLA-B-restricted CMV epitopes.

Details on this clonotype: Its antigen is not identified.

This CDR3 has 13 residues. Germline V gene sequence: CDR1 MNHEY, CDR2 SMNVEV (reference sequence). Deletions cut 3 bases from V and 5 bases from J, with 8 bases between. TCRdb analysed the reads with MiXCR anew, one entry per CDR3 protein. Of about half a million distinct CDR3 sequences listed, about 44% are singletons. This clonotype was obtained from a human donor in good health (CMV status not recorded). Some clones in this sample may be carry-over from other donors' samples. Sequenced material: cultured PBMCs, taken from culture after CMV antigen stimulation. The gene calls are TRBV27 and TRBJ1-5; D not resolved. The CDR3 loop reads CASSLYGDQPQHF. DNA for the CDR3: TGTGCCAGCAGTTTGTATGGCGATCAGCCCCAGCATTTT.